This paragraph covers one TCR beta chain sequence. Its antigen remains unidentified. Nothing much larger sits one base from this clone, and base qualities are not available. This entry is derived from a study of identical twins listed by TCRdb under 2016. Concerning the study at large: To test whether fetal clonotypes persist, the study used deep sequencing on TCR alpha and beta repertoires from monozygotic twins, unrelated adults of various ages, and cord blood. To rule out contamination, replicate twin experiments were performed at different times with different library preparation protocols.

The library relied on 5' RACE. The sequencer was an Illumina HiSeq 2000. A universal primer binding site was introduced by template switching, and a unique molecular identifier was present in the final cDNA, enabling accurate counting of TCR cDNA molecules. First-strand cDNA for TCR alpha and beta chains was synthesized from specific primers in the conserved constant-segment region. To control for contamination, every cDNA library was double barcoded, receiving both a SMART-Mk sample barcode and Illumina barcodes. TruSeq adapter sequences along with Illumina sample barcodes were introduced in two successive PCR steps. Sequencing of the TCR alpha and beta cDNA libraries was done on the Illumina HiSeq platform using custom primers. For the original study's pipeline: Unique molecular identifiers were extracted from raw reads with MiGEC, and CDR3 positions were determined with MiXCR. For each individual, recombination models were inferred using an EM algorithm with the repgenHMM and IGoR tools. The tcR package in R was used for shared clonotype analysis, with sharing normalized by the product of cloneset sizes. Out-of-frame nonproductive sequences were analyzed to study raw recombination free of thymic and clonal selection effects. The public reads were quality trimmed at Q25 with fastp and then assembled into clones with MiXCR by TCRdb, keeping productive beta chains. All rows with the same CDR3 protein become a single entry with the most common DNA and genes. The V and J calls were determined by TCRdb, not by the authors. The sample has over 500,000 distinct CDR3 sequences on record, around 20% of them singletons. Around 0.9% of the sample is in the top ten clones.

All donors were healthy Caucasians. Three pairs of female monozygotic twins, all aged about 18 to 29 years, made up the twin cohort. CD4+ and CD8+ T cell populations were isolated with positive isolation kits from Invitrogen. General conclusions and limits of the study: Zero-insertion analyses could be partly confounded by invariant T cells such as MAIT and iNKT, although diverse VJ usage argued against such confounding for most clonotypes. The excess sharing between twins in beta out-of-frame sequences was weaker because fewer shared sequences reduced the signal-to-noise ratio. Abundant cord blood beta clonotypes had fewer insertions, young adult naive repertoires showed a similar but weaker trend, and memory repertoires showed no such trend. Compared with coincidental sharing between unrelated individuals, an excess of low generation-probability sequences was observed among out-of-frame TCR alpha sequences shared between twins. Recombination models systematically underestimated out-of-frame TCR alpha sharing in monozygotic twins but agreed with sharing between unrelated individuals. Because the same donors could not be followed over many years, the conclusions relied on cross-sectional statistical analysis.

The same data also contributed to another study, on T cells expressing NK-cell markers. As the second publication notes: Three sorted T-cell subsets (CD3+CD56+NKG2C+, CD3+CD56+NKG2C- and CD3+CD56-NKG2C+) from under 10 donors had their TCR beta-chain repertoires profiled. Of the eight sequenced donors, seven were found to be HCMV-seropositive and one was found to be HCMV-seronegative. In several experiments an anti-gammadeltaTCR antibody was added to restrict sorting to alphabetaTCR-expressing T cells. In over 5 donors, the dominant CD3+CD56+NKG2C+ clonotypes were among the top 10 CD8+ clonotypes and accounted for about 1.0-7.5% of CD8+ T cells. Those dominant clonotypes were again the most abundant among CD3+CD56-NKG2C+ cells in a few donors, at roughly 25-60.1%. It remained unclear whether the expanded NKG2C-expressing T cell clones were specific for HCMV antigens. All eight donors whose samples were sequenced were randomly selected healthy volunteers, three of them men and five women. HCMV-specific IgG was detected in serum with a commercial ELISA kit to determine HCMV serostatus. Reads were demultiplexed and grouped by UMI with MIGEC, and clonotypes were assembled and quantified with MiTCR. To exclude erroneous sequences, only TCR cDNA sequences supported by at least two reads were retained. The tcR package was used for downstream repertoire analysis, with clonotypes matched between fractions based on CDR3 nucleotide sequence plus V segment. VDJmatch was used to annotate antigen specificity against VDJdb, with one amino acid substitution allowed in CDR3.

This clonotype was obtained from a woman between 18 and 30 years old in good health. The sequenced sample consisted of CD4+ T cells sorted from blood.

The sequence in DNA is TGTGCCAGCAGTGGGAAACTTATCAACACCGGGGAGCTGTTTTTT. It is translated as CASSGKLINTGELFF. The chain links TRBV14 with TRBJ2-2; no D gene can be assigned with confidence. The CDR3 runs 15 amino acids, cysteine and phenylalanine included. CDR3 DNA is the only sequence kept; it has 45 bases, read in frame from the first base. According to the germline V gene, CDR1 reads SGHDN and CDR2 reads FVKESK. Trimming costs V 6 bases and J 2 bases, and their ends lie 13 bases apart.